Listed below are T cell receptor beta chains from one sample, sequenced in a study of T cell responses to AZD1222 COVID-19 vaccine. Clones were sequenced by immunoSEQ multiplex PCR, and TCRdb holds only the in-frame ones, with some missing. Of 150,000 to 200,000 clones in the sample, 85% to 95% are singletons; the top ten hold 1.3%. The sample consisted of peripheral blood, taken on day 0 of AZD1222 vaccination. These receptors were taken from an adult in good health. CDR3s include the opening cysteine and the closing phenylalanine or tryptophan. A D gene is named only where the DNA matches it firmly. The size field is filled for only some rows; it gives once, few, many or a size class.

v_gene: TRBV6-2/TRBV6-3
d_gene: TRBD1
j_gene: TRBJ1-5
abundance: NA
CDR3nt: TGTGCCAGCAGTCTCGGACAGGGGGCGCTTGTCAATCAGCCCCAGCATTTT
CDR3aa: CASSLGQGALVNQPQHF

v_gene: TRBV5-4
d_gene: NA
j_gene: TRBJ1-5
abundance: NA
CDR3nt: TGTGCCAGCAGCTTGGTGGAGAAAGAGGAAGGATGGCAGCCCCAGCATTTT
CDR3aa: CASSLVEKEEGWQPQHF

v_gene: TRBV7-2
d_gene: TRBD1
j_gene: TRBJ2-1
abundance: once
CDR3nt: TGTGCCAGCAGCGCGCGGGGTTTCACAGGGGGCTCCTACAATGAGCAGTTCTTC
CDR3aa: CASSARGFTGGSYNEQFF

v_gene: TRBV7-9
d_gene: NA
j_gene: TRBJ2-7
abundance: NA
CDR3nt: TGTGCCAGCAGTCCCGGGGACAACCCCTACGAGCAGTACTTC
CDR3aa: CASSPGDNPYEQYF

v_gene: TRBV4-1
d_gene: NA
j_gene: TRBJ2-1
abundance: NA
CDR3nt: TGCGCCAGCAGCCAAGATCTAGCACTAGAGCAGTTCTTC
CDR3aa: CASSQDLALEQFF

v_gene: TRBV5-6
d_gene: NA
j_gene: TRBJ1-5
abundance: NA
CDR3nt: TGTGCCAGCAGCGTCGGGGGCAATCAGCCCCAGCATTTT
CDR3aa: CASSVGGNQPQHF

v_gene: TRBV5-1
d_gene: TRBD1
j_gene: TRBJ2-5
abundance: NA
CDR3nt: TGCGCCACCGGGACAGGCCAAGAGACCCAGTACTTC
CDR3aa: CATGTGQETQYF

v_gene: TRBV5-1
d_gene: NA
j_gene: TRBJ1-4
abundance: NA
CDR3nt: TGCGCCAGCAGCAGGGTAACTAATGAAAAACTGTTTTTT
CDR3aa: CASSRVTNEKLFF

v_gene: TRBV30
d_gene: NA
j_gene: TRBJ2-7
abundance: NA
CDR3nt: TGTGCCTGGAGTTTGGACTACGAGCAGTACTTC
CDR3aa: CAWSLDYEQYF

v_gene: TRBV7-9
d_gene: NA
j_gene: TRBJ1-6
abundance: NA
CDR3nt: TGTGCCAGCAGCTTGATCGAAAAAGATCCCCTCCACTTT
CDR3aa: CASSLIEKDPLHF

v_gene: TRBV12-3/TRBV12-4
d_gene: NA
j_gene: TRBJ2-1
abundance: NA
CDR3nt: TGTGCCAGCAGGGGTTACAATGAGCAGTTCTTC
CDR3aa: CASRGYNEQFF

v_gene: TRBV4-2
d_gene: TRBD2
j_gene: TRBJ2-3
abundance: NA
CDR3nt: TGTGCCAGCAGCCCCAATCTTATGGGGATTCTAGCGGACACAGATACGCAGTATTTT
CDR3aa: CASSPNLMGILADTDTQYF

v_gene: TRBV3-1/TRBV3-2
d_gene: TRBD2
j_gene: TRBJ2-7
abundance: NA
CDR3nt: TGTGCCAGCAGCCAAGCGATCTTGGCGGGGGGCCACTACGAGCAGTACTTC
CDR3aa: CASSQAILAGGHYEQYF

v_gene: TRBV5-1
d_gene: TRBD1
j_gene: TRBJ1-2
abundance: NA
CDR3nt: TGCGCCAGCAGCTTGGCCTCGCGCCAGGGGGCTAACTATGGCTACACCTTC
CDR3aa: CASSLASRQGANYGYTF

v_gene: TRBV27
d_gene: NA
j_gene: TRBJ1-5
abundance: NA
CDR3nt: TGTGCCAGCAGTAAATTTCCGGGGTTGAATAATCAGCCCCAGCATTTT
CDR3aa: CASSKFPGLNNQPQHF

v_gene: TRBV7-2
d_gene: TRBD1
j_gene: TRBJ1-3
abundance: once
CDR3nt: TGTGCCAGCAGCGAGCGGCACAGGGGCTCTGGAAACACCATATATTTT
CDR3aa: CASSERHRGSGNTIYF

v_gene: TRBV5-1
d_gene: TRBD1
j_gene: TRBJ1-2
abundance: NA
CDR3nt: TGCGCCAGCAGCTTTAGGACAGGGGAGGACTATGGCTACACCTTC
CDR3aa: CASSFRTGEDYGYTF

v_gene: TRBV2
d_gene: NA
j_gene: TRBJ2-5
abundance: NA
CDR3nt: TGTGCCAGCAGGAGCGGGACAGTCGGGGAGACCCAGTACTTC
CDR3aa: CASRSGTVGETQYF

v_gene: TRBV19
d_gene: TRBD1
j_gene: TRBJ1-1
abundance: once
CDR3nt: TGTGCCAGTATCCCGGACAGGGCAGATTACACTGAAGCTTTCTTT
CDR3aa: CASIPDRADYTEAFF

v_gene: TRBV10-2
d_gene: TRBD2
j_gene: TRBJ2-1
abundance: NA
CDR3nt: TGCGCCAGCAGTGAGGTGGGCGGGAGCTCCTACAATGAGCAGTTCTTC
CDR3aa: CASSEVGGSSYNEQFF

v_gene: TRBV28
d_gene: NA
j_gene: TRBJ1-2
abundance: NA
CDR3nt: TGTGCCAGCAGTGCCCGTGGACAGATATTCTATGGCTACACCTTC
CDR3aa: CASSARGQIFYGYTF

v_gene: TRBV10-2
d_gene: TRBD1
j_gene: TRBJ1-1
abundance: NA
CDR3nt: TGCGCCAGCAGTGAGCCCGGACAGGGGACGTTTGACACTGAAGCTTTCTTT
CDR3aa: CASSEPGQGTFDTEAFF

v_gene: TRBV19
d_gene: NA
j_gene: TRBJ1-3
abundance: NA
CDR3nt: TGTGCTCTGCCCTTGACTGGAAACACCATATATTTT
CDR3aa: CALPLTGNTIYF

v_gene: TRBV6-6
d_gene: TRBD1
j_gene: TRBJ2-7
abundance: NA
CDR3nt: TGTGCCAGCAGGGGACAGGGGGCGGGCGAGCAGTACTTC
CDR3aa: CASRGQGAGEQYF

v_gene: TRBV28
d_gene: TRBD1
j_gene: TRBJ2-3
abundance: once
CDR3nt: TGTGCCAGCAGTTCGGTCGGTACAGGGGGCGAAGATACGCAGTATTTT
CDR3aa: CASSSVGTGGEDTQYF

v_gene: TRBV7-6
d_gene: NA
j_gene: TRBJ1-4
abundance: NA
CDR3nt: TGTGCCAGCAGTCTCGAGGAGGTTGGTGAAAAACTGTTTTTT
CDR3aa: CASSLEEVGEKLFF

v_gene: TRBV9
d_gene: TRBD2
j_gene: TRBJ2-5
abundance: NA
CDR3nt: TGTGCCAGCAGCGTAGGACTAGCGGGGGGTAAGGAGACCCAGTACTTC
CDR3aa: CASSVGLAGGKETQYF

v_gene: TRBV7-9
d_gene: NA
j_gene: TRBJ1-1
abundance: NA
CDR3nt: TGTGCCAGCAGCCCCCACAGGGACTCGAACACTGAAGCTTTCTTT
CDR3aa: CASSPHRDSNTEAFF

v_gene: TRBV19
d_gene: NA
j_gene: TRBJ1-1
abundance: once
CDR3nt: TGTGCCAGTAGTACCCAGGGTAGCACTGAAGCTTTCTTT
CDR3aa: CASSTQGSTEAFF

v_gene: TRBV7-2
d_gene: NA
j_gene: TRBJ2-3
abundance: NA
CDR3nt: TGTGCCAGCAGCCCCGTAAAGCGAAGGGCAGATACGCAGTATTTT
CDR3aa: CASSPVKRRADTQYF

v_gene: TRBV30
d_gene: NA
j_gene: TRBJ2-2
abundance: NA
CDR3nt: TGTGCCTGGAGCTTGATGTCAGGTCGGTTCGGGGAGCTGTTTTTT
CDR3aa: CAWSLMSGRFGELFF

v_gene: TRBV11-3
d_gene: TRBD2
j_gene: TRBJ2-3
abundance: NA
CDR3nt: TGTGCCAGCAGCTCCTATACTAGCGGGAGCACAGATACGCAGTATTTT
CDR3aa: CASSSYTSGSTDTQYF

v_gene: TRBV18
d_gene: TRBD1
j_gene: TRBJ1-4
abundance: NA
CDR3nt: TGTGCCAGCTCCTCTGGACAGGATGAAAAACTGTTTTTT
CDR3aa: CASSSGQDEKLFF

v_gene: TRBV28
d_gene: NA
j_gene: TRBJ2-5
abundance: NA
CDR3nt: TGTGCCAGCAGTCTCACAGGTCTGGAGACCCAGTACTTC
CDR3aa: CASSLTGLETQYF

v_gene: TRBV6-1
d_gene: TRBD1
j_gene: TRBJ1-2
abundance: once
CDR3nt: TGTGCCAGCAGTAAAGGACAGGCGACACGTACCTATGGCTACACCTTC
CDR3aa: CASSKGQATRTYGYTF

v_gene: TRBV4-3
d_gene: NA
j_gene: TRBJ1-4
abundance: NA
CDR3nt: TGCGCCAGCAGCCAAGGAGGAGGGAAATTGAATGAAAAACTGTTTTTT
CDR3aa: CASSQGGGKLNEKLFF

v_gene: TRBV5-4
d_gene: NA
j_gene: TRBJ2-5
abundance: NA
CDR3nt: TGTGCCAGCAGCCGCGGCAGGACAGAGGGGCAAGAGACCCAGTACTTC
CDR3aa: CASSRGRTEGQETQYF

v_gene: TRBV9
d_gene: NA
j_gene: TRBJ2-2
abundance: NA
CDR3nt: TGTGCCAGCAGCGTAGAGGGCAGGAACACCGGGGAGCTGTTTTTT
CDR3aa: CASSVEGRNTGELFF

v_gene: TRBV5-6
d_gene: TRBD2
j_gene: TRBJ2-1
abundance: NA
CDR3nt: TGTGCCAGCCGTATCTTAGCGGGAGTTTCCACTAGCTCCTACAATGAGCAGTTCTTC
CDR3aa: CASRILAGVSTSSYNEQFF

v_gene: TRBV6-6
d_gene: NA
j_gene: TRBJ2-5
abundance: NA
CDR3nt: TGTGCCAGCAGCCTGGGGGAGACCCAGTACTTC
CDR3aa: CASSLGETQYF

v_gene: TRBV5-6
d_gene: NA
j_gene: TRBJ2-7
abundance: NA
CDR3nt: TGTGCCAGCAGCTTTGGTAGCGGAGTATACGAGCAGTACTTC
CDR3aa: CASSFGSGVYEQYF

v_gene: TRBV29-1
d_gene: NA
j_gene: TRBJ2-1
abundance: NA
CDR3nt: TGCAGCGGGAGGACCGCTTTGAATGAGCAGTTCTTC
CDR3aa: CSGRTALNEQFF

v_gene: TRBV6-6
d_gene: TRBD2
j_gene: TRBJ2-2
abundance: NA
CDR3nt: TGTGCCAGCAGTCGGCCTACTAGCGGGGCTGACACCGGGGAGCTGTTTTTT
CDR3aa: CASSRPTSGADTGELFF

v_gene: TRBV5-4
d_gene: TRBD2
j_gene: TRBJ2-5
abundance: NA
CDR3nt: TGTGCCAGCAGCGTGACAGCGGGGCACCAAGAGACCCAGTACTTC
CDR3aa: CASSVTAGHQETQYF

v_gene: TRBV15
d_gene: NA
j_gene: TRBJ1-1
abundance: NA
CDR3nt: TGTGCCACCAGCAGGGATACTACAGGGATGAACACTGAAGCTTTCTTT
CDR3aa: CATSRDTTGMNTEAFF

v_gene: TRBV5-8
d_gene: NA
j_gene: TRBJ2-7
abundance: NA
CDR3nt: TGTGCCAGCAGCTTTAAGGGTCAGTACTTC
CDR3aa: CASSFKGQYF